This T cell receptor beta chain was observed in a study of OX40 agonist ivuxolimab in advanced cancers. Study-level information: The patients' treatment was ivuxolimab, an agonistic anti-OX40 (CD134) antibody. Each patient was given ivuxolimab into a vein every 2 weeks, at 0.01 to 10 mg/kg. Antecedent anti-PD-1, anti-PD-L1 or anti-CTLA-4 therapy was permissible, with under 50% having received some. Males comprised approximately 81% of the group, whose mean age was approximately 61 years (range 23 to 79).

TCRdb's table, derived via immunoSEQ multiplex PCR, lists solely in-frame clones and lacks some. The profile shows some 41,000 clones, around 87% of them singletons. Germline CDR1 is SGHRS and CDR2 is YFSETQ. There are 13 residues in the CDR3. The V end was cut by 7 bases, the J end by 5 bases, with 13 bases between. The sequencing used CD4+ or CD8+ T cells sorted from blood, collected in a trial of the OX40 agonist ivuxolimab. J is TRBJ2-1 and V is TRBV5-1, with D possibly being TRBD1 (7 bases). This receptor was obtained from an adult with an advanced solid tumor such as melanoma, head and neck, liver or kidney cancer. The CDR3 DNA reads as TGCGCCAGCCAGGGGGGTTACCACAATGAGCAGTTCTTC. This encodes CASQGGYHNEQFF.